Presented here are 6 T cell receptor beta chains from one specimen sequenced in a study of cytomegalovirus exposure and HLA in healthy donors. The PCR ran on 60 Vbeta and 13 Jbeta primers. Data came from immunoSEQ multiplex PCR; TCRdb stores just in-frame clones and leaves some out. The ten most abundant clones cover approximately 1.5% of a sample with 65,000 to 95,000 clones. The sequenced sample consisted of PBMCs. The receptor source for this set is a woman aged 55-70 years in good health and CMV-seronegative.

The chain carries TRBV28 and TRBJ2-3; 7 nucleotides line up with TRBD1. In germline, CDR1 is MDHEN, CDR2 SYDVKM. The CDR3 totals 14 residues. V was clipped by 4 bases and J by 6 bases; unmatched bases: 7. CDR3 sequence reads: CASSWTGRSDTQYF. The CDR3 nucleotides are TGTGCCAGCAGTTGGACAGGTCGATCGGATACGCAGTATTTT. Together with reference TRBV28 and TRBJ2-3, the CDR3 gives the full variable domain: DVKVTQSSRYLVKRTGEKVFLECVQDMDHENMFWYRQDPGLGLRLIYFSYDVKMKEKGDIPEGYSVSREKKERFSLILESASTNQTSMYLCASSWTGRSDTQYFGPGTRLTVL.

The V and J genes are TRBV7-9 and TRBJ2-7, with 7 bases identical to TRBD2. The CDR3 length is 17 residues. Germline V gene data show CDR1 as SEHNR and CDR2 as FQNEAQ (reference sequence). J was trimmed by 1 base and V by 3 bases; bases with no gene match: 12. The CDR3 reads CASSFSQRGGRSYEQYF. The CDR3 DNA is TGTGCCAGCAGCTTTTCCCAGCGGGGTGGGAGGTCCTACGAGCAGTACTTC.

The chain joins TRBV7-2 to TRBJ2-1, with 8 nucleotides matching TRBD1. CDR1 and CDR2 (germline): SGHTA, FQGNSA. CDR3 length: 15 amino acids. V was pared by 1 base and J by 6 bases, with 5 bases of the junction left unmatched. CDR3 sequence (DNA): TGTGCCAGCAGCTTAGACAGGGGGGCCGTCAATGAGCAGTTCTTC. Protein: CASSLDRGAVNEQFF.

V is TRBV5-4 and J is TRBJ2-7, with 13 bases aligning to TRBD2. J lost 0 bases, V lost 3 bases, and 12 bases had no gene match. CDR1 is SGHNT and CDR2 is YYREEE in the germline V gene (reference sequence). The CDR3 is 19 amino acids. The DNA of the CDR3 is TGTGCCAGCAGCTCGATCGCACTAGCGGGAGGGCCGCCCTCCTACGAGCAGTACTTC. The encoded protein is CASSSIALAGGPPSYEQYF.

The J gene is TRBJ1-6, the V gene TRBV2; 11 nucleotides agree with TRBD1. In germline, CDR1 is SNHLY, CDR2 FYNNEI. Trimming at V came to 3 bases and at J to 13 bases, leaving 2 bases not matched to a gene. The CDR3 contains 13 residues. The CDR3 DNA is TGTGCCAGCAGTGAGGACAGGGGGCCCCCCCTCCACTTT. Amino acids: CASSEDRGPPLHF.

J is TRBJ2-7 and V is TRBV10-3, with D maybe TRBD2 (5 bases). Trimming pared 7 bases from V and 5 bases from J, leaving 18 bases between. This CDR3 is built from 14 residues. CDR1 is ENHRY, CDR2 SYGVKD, per germline. CDR3 in DNA: TGTGCCATCACCTCCCGACGAGGGTTCCACGAGCAGTACTTC. Its protein product is CAITSRRGFHEQYF.